This T cell receptor beta chain was recovered during a study of cytomegalovirus exposure and HLA in healthy donors. Study-level results: The HLA-A and HLA-B alleles of most subjects were reportedly predicted accurately from TCR beta sequences.

Primers: 60 Vbeta forward and 13 Jbeta reverse. The data were produced by immunoSEQ multiplex PCR, yet TCRdb's version contains in-frame clones alone and is incomplete. The table records about 140,000 clones, almost 85% of them present only once. Trimming took off 8 bases at V and 6 bases at J, with 11 bases between the two ends. The germline V gene has CDR1 SNHLY and CDR2 FYNNEI. The length of the CDR3 is 12 residues. Turning to this clone: Its matching antigen is unknown.

Sequenced sample: PBMCs. The chain links TRBV2 to TRBJ2-1; a possible D gene is TRBD1 (5 bases). The origin of this receptor is a woman aged 55-69 years in good health and CMV-seropositive. CDR3 in amino acids: CASEWGVNEQFF. In DNA, the CDR3 is TGTGCCAGCGAATGGGGCGTCAATGAGCAGTTCTTC.